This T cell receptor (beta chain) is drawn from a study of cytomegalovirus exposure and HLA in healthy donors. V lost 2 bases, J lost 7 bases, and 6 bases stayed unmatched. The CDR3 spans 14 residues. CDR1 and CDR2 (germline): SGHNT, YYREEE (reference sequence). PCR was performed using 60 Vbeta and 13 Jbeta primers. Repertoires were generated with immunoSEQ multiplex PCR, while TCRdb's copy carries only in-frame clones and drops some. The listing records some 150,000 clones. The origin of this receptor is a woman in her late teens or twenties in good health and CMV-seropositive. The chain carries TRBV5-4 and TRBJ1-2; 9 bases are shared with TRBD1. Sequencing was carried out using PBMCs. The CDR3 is CASSFGQGSGGYTF. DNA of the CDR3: TGTGCCAGCAGCTTCGGACAGGGGTCGGGTGGCTACACCTTC.